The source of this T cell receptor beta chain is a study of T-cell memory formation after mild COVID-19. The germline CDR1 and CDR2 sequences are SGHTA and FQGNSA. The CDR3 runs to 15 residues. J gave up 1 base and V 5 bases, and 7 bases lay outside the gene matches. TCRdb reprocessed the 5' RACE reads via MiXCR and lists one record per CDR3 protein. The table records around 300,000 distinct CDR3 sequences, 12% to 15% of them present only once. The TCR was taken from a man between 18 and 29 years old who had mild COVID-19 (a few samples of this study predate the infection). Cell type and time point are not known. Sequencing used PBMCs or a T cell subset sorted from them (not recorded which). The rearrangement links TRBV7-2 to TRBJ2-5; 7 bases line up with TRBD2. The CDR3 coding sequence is TGTGCCAGCAGCCGCCAAGCGGGGAGCCAAGAGACCCAGTACTTC. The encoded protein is CASSRQAGSQETQYF.